This record looks at one TCR beta chain sequence and its context. Antigen: not known. This entry comes from a study of T-cell memory formation after mild COVID-19. Overall study findings and caveats: Clones that contracted from day 15 to 85 had balanced CD4/CD8; later expanders were CD4+ biased. In second-wave clones peaking day 37, SARS-CoV-2 specificity remained unconfirmed. Mostly located in CM and EM were contracting CD4+ clones, with contracting CD8+ clones located in EMRA.

V dropped 4 bases and J dropped 0 bases, with 11 bases sitting between them. The CDR3 runs 15 residues. A 5'RACE reaction primed in the constant segment made cDNA libraries of TCR alpha and TCR beta, and these carried sample barcodes and UMIs. TCRdb recomputed calls from the 5' RACE reads with MiXCR, one row per CDR3 protein. Counted here are about 290,000 distinct CDR3 sequences, less than 20% occurring once; the ten biggest clones make up 20% to 25%. The receptor comes from a man aged 18 to 30 who had mild COVID-19 (a few samples of this study predate the infection). Cell type and time point are not known. The rearrangement links TRBV12-3 or TRBV12-4 to TRBJ2-3; a possible D gene is TRBD2 (5 bases). Source material: PBMCs or a T cell subset sorted from them (not recorded which). The CDR3 region has the DNA TGTGCCAGCAGTTCGGGAACGGGAAGCACAGATACGCAGTATTTT. It specifies CASSSGTGSTDTQYF.